These 14 T cell receptor beta chains originate from one sample sequenced in a study of cytotoxic CD8 clonotypes in ibrutinib-treated CLL. Libraries were prepared by immunoSEQ multiplex PCR; TCRdb keeps only in-frame clonotypes and omits some of them. Here the sample spans about 330,000 clones, 67% being singletons. The material was PBMCs, obtained after 36 months of ibrutinib treatment. The receptors here all came from a human donor with chronic lymphocytic leukemia.

In its sample, this clone was seen once. The chain combines TRBV9 with TRBJ1-1, with TRBD1 as a possible D gene (5 bases). Trimming cost V 4 bases and J 1 base, with 17 bases left between them. This CDR3 has 16 amino acids. Looked up from germline, CDR1 is SGDLS and CDR2 is YYNGEE. Written as DNA, the CDR3 is TGTGCCAGCAGCCCCTCCGGCGGGGGGTGGAACACTGAAGCTTTCTTT. This translates into CASSPSGGGWNTEAFF.

This clone has a handful of counts. This sequence joins TRBV4-1 and TRBJ2-3; either TRBD1 or TRBD2 may supply D (5 bases each). From germline, CDR1 is MGHRA and CDR2 YSYEKL. V lost 0 bases to trimming and J lost 0 bases, with 13 bases between them. The length of the CDR3 is 17 residues. CDR3 amino acids: CASSQEWGRPSTDTQYF. The CDR3 DNA is TGCGCCAGCAGCCAAGAATGGGGGAGACCTAGCACAGATACGCAGTATTTT.

The chain uses TRBV19 and TRBJ2-4, with TRBD1 matching over 9 bases. Germline lookup yields CDR1 LNHDA and CDR2 SQIVND (reference sequence). This CDR3 is built from 16 residues. With 2 bases clipped from V and 1 base from J, the junction kept 3 bases outside the gene matches. The CDR3 region is CASSIRQGVAKNIQYF. CDR3 nucleotides: TGTGCCAGTAGTATAAGACAGGGGGTGGCCAAAAACATTCAGTACTTC.

This clone was seen a handful of times. CDR3 DNA: TGTGCCAGTAGTATGCGAGACAGGGGCGGGCAGTACTTC. It codes for CASSMRDRGGQYF. The chain combines TRBV19 with TRBJ2-7; 8 nucleotides match TRBD1. Per germline, CDR1 LNHDA and CDR2 SQIVND (reference sequence). The CDR3 is made up of 13 amino acids. V lost 3 bases to trimming and J lost 9 bases; unmatched junction nucleotides: 7.

The chain joins TRBV28 to TRBJ1-2; D remains unclear. The CDR3 spans 13 residues. Per germline, CDR1 MDHEN and CDR2 SYDVKM. V lost 5 bases, J lost 4 bases, and 11 bases lay in between. CDR3 DNA sequence: TGTGCCAGCAGTGTGTCGGTCTCCTATGGCTACACCTTC. Protein product: CASSVSVSYGYTF.

This clone occurred a few times. This chain joins TRBV11-2 and TRBJ2-1; the match to TRBD2 covers 7 bases. This CDR3 is built from 14 residues. Germline-derived CDR1 and CDR2 are SGHAT and FQNNGV. Trimming at V came to 4 bases and at J to 4 bases, leaving 4 bases not matched to a gene. CDR3 residues: CASSYGLVYNEQFF. CDR3 nucleotides: TGTGCCAGCAGCTACGGACTAGTGTACAATGAGCAGTTCTTC. Based on the CDR3 plus reference TRBV11-2 and TRBJ2-1, the full variable domain is EAGVAQSPRYKIIEKRQSVAFWCNPISGHATLYWYQQILGQGPKLLIQFQNNGVVDDSQLPKDRFSAERLKGVDSTLKIQPAKLEDSAVYLCASSYGLVYNEQFFGPGTRLTVL.

As DNA, the CDR3 is TGTGCCAGCAGCTCCCAACCCGGGGGAAGGGGAGCTTTCTTT. It translates to CASSSQPGGRGAFF. This chain uses TRBV11-3 with TRBJ1-1; D perhaps matches TRBD1 (5 bases). V gave up 4 bases and J gave up 10 bases, with 19 bases separating them. The V gene's germline CDR1 is SGHNT and CDR2 YENEEA. CDR3 size: 14 residues.

For this clone: The sample carries other DNA sequences with the same CDR3. This chain joins TRBV29-1 and TRBJ2-7; D remains unclear. The V end was cut by 1 base, the J end by 4 bases, with 5 bases between. This CDR3 comprises 11 residues. Germline CDR1 and CDR2: SQVTM and ANQGSEA. The CDR3 bases are TGCAGCGTTGAAGCTGGGTACGAGCAGTACTTC. Translation gives CSVEAGYEQYF.

The genes are TRBV15 and TRBJ2-4; tentative D call: TRBD2 (7 bases). CDR1 is LNHNV and CDR2 is YYDKDF in the germline V gene (reference sequence). With 1 base removed from V and 4 bases from J, the gap between germline ends came to 20 bases. The CDR3 covers 18 residues. In DNA form, the CDR3 reads TGTGCCACCAGCAGAGTGGGAGGGGGGCAGTTGGCTAAAAACATTCAGTACTTC. Translation: CATSRVGGGQLAKNIQYF.

The chain combines TRBV19 with TRBJ2-3; TRBD1 matches 7 bases. J lost 0 bases, V lost 5 bases, and 11 bases had no gene match. This CDR3 is built from 17 residues. CDR1 and CDR2 from the germline V gene are LNHDA and SQIVND (reference sequence). The CDR3 sequence is CASSVAGTASSTDTQYF. The CDR3 coding sequence is TGTGCCAGTAGTGTCGCTGGGACAGCTTCTAGCACAGATACGCAGTATTTT.

The rearrangement links TRBV7-9 to TRBJ2-7, with D perhaps matching TRBD1 or TRBD2 (5 bases each). Germline CDR1 and CDR2: SEHNR and FQNEAQ (reference sequence). Trimming cost V 1 base and J 4 bases, with 14 bases left between them. The CDR3 totals 15 residues. The CDR3 coding sequence is TGTGCCAGCAGCTTAGTGGGACCCTCCCTATACGAGCAGTACTTC. As protein: CASSLVGPSLYEQYF.

This chain uses TRBV25-1 with TRBJ2-1; D unresolved. CDR1 and CDR2 (germline): MGHDK, SYGVNS. There are 11 residues in the CDR3. Trimming shortened V by 3 bases and J by 8 bases, and 5 bases separated the two germline ends. CDR3 amino acids: CASSELYEQFF. The CDR3 region has the DNA TGTGCCAGCAGTGAGCTCTATGAGCAGTTCTTC. The variable domain in full, with the rest retrieved from reference TRBV25-1 and TRBJ2-1, is EADIYQTPRYLVIGTGKKITLECSQTMGHDKMYWYQQDPGMELHLIHYSYGVNSTEKGDLSSESTVSRIRTEHFPLTLESARPSHTSQYLCASSELYEQFFGPGTRLTVL.

On this clone: Germline is not matched at one junction end, which may reflect a read error. V usage is TRBV11-2 and J usage is TRBJ1-1; D perhaps matches TRBD1 (5 bases). The CDR3 spans 13 residues. Germline V gene sequence: CDR1 SGHAT, CDR2 FQNNGV. Here the CDR3 reads CASSIEGGGWAFF. CDR3 sequence (DNA): TGTGCCAGCAGCATAGAAGGCGGGGGGTGGGCTTTCTTT.

This rearrangement joins TRBV4-1 to TRBJ2-6; 7 positions match TRBD1. The germline CDR1 and CDR2 sequences are MGHRA and YSYEKL. The length of the CDR3 is 18 residues. The V and J ends lost 2 bases and 0 bases, in that order; junction bases with no gene match: 7. This CDR3 reads CASSQTGTASSGANVLTF. CDR3 coding DNA: TGCGCCAGCAGCCAAACCGGGACAGCCTCCTCTGGGGCCAACGTCCTGACTTTC.